The rows below give T cell receptor beta chains drawn from one sample of a study of OX40 agonist ivuxolimab in advanced cancers. The data were produced by immunoSEQ multiplex PCR, yet TCRdb's version contains in-frame clones alone and is incomplete. Counted here are over 55,000 clones, about 85% occurring once; the ten biggest clones make up approximately 4%. Sequences were derived from CD4+ or CD8+ T cells sorted from blood, sampled in a trial of the OX40 agonist ivuxolimab. Every receptor here comes from an adult with an advanced solid tumor such as melanoma, head and neck, liver or kidney cancer. The conserved cysteine and the conserved F or W are not part of the CDR3 here. D genes are given only for firm matches.

j_gene: TRBJ2-2; v_gene: TRBV6-5; d_gene: -; CDR3aa: ASRRTSGTGELF
j_gene: TRBJ2-3; v_gene: TRBV19; d_gene: -; CDR3aa: ASSIKRAGGGARVNTQY
j_gene: TRBJ1-5; v_gene: TRBV18; d_gene: -; CDR3aa: ASATGFSNQPQH
j_gene: TRBJ2-3; v_gene: TRBV11-2; d_gene: -; CDR3aa: ASSLAGRVTDTQY
j_gene: TRBJ2-7; v_gene: TRBV28; d_gene: -; CDR3aa: ASSLRGRGEQY
j_gene: TRBJ1-3; v_gene: TRBV6-5; d_gene: -; CDR3aa: ASMGVGNTIY
j_gene: TRBJ2-2; v_gene: TRBV10-3; d_gene: -; CDR3aa: AISTENTGELF
j_gene: TRBJ1-3; v_gene: TRBV19; d_gene: -; CDR3aa: ASSRLSGNTIY
j_gene: TRBJ1-5; v_gene: TRBV7-9; d_gene: -; CDR3aa: ASSFSEGNQPQH
j_gene: TRBJ2-1; v_gene: TRBV6-6; d_gene: -; CDR3aa: ASRHQGGIDNEQF
j_gene: TRBJ1-2; v_gene: TRBV7-2; d_gene: -; CDR3aa: ASSLSSQGRGYT
j_gene: TRBJ2-1; v_gene: TRBV5-1; d_gene: -; CDR3aa: ASSLEGPGSYNEQF
j_gene: TRBJ2-7; v_gene: TRBV7-6; d_gene: TRBD1; CDR3aa: ASSFGTASYEQY
j_gene: TRBJ1-3; v_gene: TRBV4-1; d_gene: -; CDR3aa: ASYPCAEWDTIY
j_gene: TRBJ2-7; v_gene: TRBV2; d_gene: -; CDR3aa: ASSTGMGEQY
j_gene: TRBJ2-3; v_gene: TRBV6-5; d_gene: TRBD1; CDR3aa: ASSFAGTASTDTQY
j_gene: TRBJ1-3; v_gene: TRBV15; d_gene: -; CDR3aa: ATSRDRGVGNTIY
j_gene: TRBJ2-3; v_gene: TRBV7-9; d_gene: -; CDR3aa: ASSLRQGRTDTQY
j_gene: TRBJ1-1; v_gene: TRBV4-1; d_gene: TRBD1; CDR3aa: ASSRTGQVRTEAF
j_gene: TRBJ1-2; v_gene: TRBV19; d_gene: -; CDR3aa: ASSKDNNNYGYT
j_gene: TRBJ2-7; v_gene: TRBV30; d_gene: -; CDR3aa: AWSLGNEQY
j_gene: TRBJ1-4; v_gene: TRBV11-2; d_gene: -; CDR3aa: ASSLGSANLGGEKLF
j_gene: TRBJ2-3; v_gene: TRBV4-3; d_gene: -; CDR3aa: ASSSTQGGVIDTQY
j_gene: TRBJ2-2; v_gene: TRBV19; d_gene: -; CDR3aa: ATSAQMAGELF
j_gene: TRBJ2-1; v_gene: TRBV7-2; d_gene: -; CDR3aa: ASSPYSSSSYNEQF
j_gene: TRBJ2-1; v_gene: TRBV2; d_gene: -; CDR3aa: ASRRREQF
j_gene: TRBJ1-2; v_gene: TRBV5-1; d_gene: -; CDR3aa: ASSIQQGSNGYT
j_gene: TRBJ2-7; v_gene: TRBV27; d_gene: TRBD2; CDR3aa: ASRDRLAGEQY
j_gene: TRBJ1-4; v_gene: TRBV11-1; d_gene: -; CDR3aa: ASRGTNEKLF
j_gene: TRBJ1-2; v_gene: TRBV29-1; d_gene: TRBD1; CDR3aa: SATQGGDGYT
j_gene: TRBJ1-4; v_gene: TRBV19; d_gene: -; CDR3aa: ASSITHGTNEKLF
j_gene: TRBJ1-1; v_gene: TRBV6-1; d_gene: -; CDR3aa: ASSPGTTNTEAF
j_gene: TRBJ2-6; v_gene: TRBV11-3; d_gene: -; CDR3aa: ASSRGATGANVLT
j_gene: TRBJ2-7; v_gene: TRBV10-3; d_gene: -; CDR3aa: AIMADGYEQY
j_gene: TRBJ2-7; v_gene: TRBV7-9; d_gene: -; CDR3aa: ASSLVSGGDEQY
j_gene: TRBJ2-7; v_gene: TRBV7-2; d_gene: TRBD2; CDR3aa: ASLGSGGSYEQY
j_gene: TRBJ1-1; v_gene: TRBV7-2; d_gene: -; CDR3aa: ASSLDRNTEAF
j_gene: TRBJ2-7; v_gene: TRBV9; d_gene: -; CDR3aa: ASSVDSHAGEQY
j_gene: TRBJ2-7; v_gene: TRBV6-1; d_gene: -; CDR3aa: ASKVGLYEQY
j_gene: TRBJ1-5; v_gene: TRBV7-2; d_gene: -; CDR3aa: ASSLVAGPDQPQH
j_gene: TRBJ2-3; v_gene: TRBV2; d_gene: -; CDR3aa: ASSEGLRTDTQY
j_gene: TRBJ2-7; v_gene: TRBV11-3; d_gene: -; CDR3aa: ASSLGGIRYEQY
j_gene: TRBJ2-7; v_gene: TRBV18; d_gene: TRBD1; CDR3aa: ASSPQGANYEQY